The rows below give T cell receptor beta chains drawn from one sample of a study of beta chain features in type 1 diabetes. Some clones are missing from TCRdb's copy, which holds only in-frame ones; the method was immunoSEQ multiplex PCR. The repertoire consists of around 160,000 clones, with about 50% occurring once and the leading ten covering 0.35% to 0.45%. Source material: Tregs from blood. These receptors all stem from a man younger than 30 in good health. Each CDR3 is given with its conserved first and last residue. The D gene is left open where the match is weak. Clone size appears in some rows only: once, few, many, or a class for an expanded clone.

d_gene | j_gene | abundance | v_gene | len | CDR3aa | CDR3nt
- | TRBJ2-7 | - | TRBV7-3 | 13 | CASSLGQHYEQYF | TGTGCCAGCAGCTTGGGACAACACTACGAGCAGTACTTC
- | TRBJ2-3 | - | TRBV5-6 | 12 | CASSLFPDTQYF | TGTGCCAGCAGCTTATTCCCGGATACGCAGTATTTT
TRBD1 | TRBJ2-6 | few | TRBV10-3 | 16 | CAITSGQGAGANVLTF | TGTGCCATCACCTCGGGACAGGGGGCTGGGGCCAACGTCCTGACTTTC
- | TRBJ1-1 | - | TRBV7-9 | 13 | CASSYITNTEAFF | TGTGCCAGCAGCTACATTACGAACACTGAAGCTTTCTTT
TRBD1 | TRBJ1-2 | - | TRBV27 | 15 | CASSSPGQGANGYTF | TGTGCCAGCAGTTCACCCGGACAGGGAGCTAATGGCTACACCTTC
- | TRBJ2-5 | few | TRBV2 | 11 | CASRGEETQYF | TGTGCCAGCAGAGGGGAAGAGACCCAGTACTTC
TRBD2 | TRBJ2-1 | few | TRBV19 | 16 | CASSISRGELYNEQFF | TGTGCCAGTAGTATCTCCCGGGGGGAATTGTACAATGAGCAGTTCTTC
- | TRBJ2-1 | - | TRBV7-9 | 12 | CASNPGSFSSFF | TGTGCCAGCAACCCAGGCAGTTTTTCTTCGTTCTTC
TRBD1 | TRBJ2-7 | few | TRBV10-3 | 13 | CAISGGQAYEQYF | TGTGCCATCAGTGGGGGACAGGCCTACGAGCAGTACTTC
TRBD2 | TRBJ2-3 | - | TRBV28 | 18 | CASSLRLAGGSSTDTQYF | TGTGCCAGCAGTTTAAGACTAGCGGGGGGGTCTAGCACAGATACGCAGTATTTT
TRBD1 | TRBJ2-6 | - | TRBV18 | 16 | CASSPQTGLGANVLTF | TGTGCCAGCTCACCACAGACAGGGCTCGGGGCCAACGTCCTGACTTTC
- | TRBJ2-3 | - | TRBV7-2 | 12 | CASSPGRDTQYF | TGTGCCAGCAGCCCGGGAAGGGATACGCAGTATTTT
- | TRBJ1-2 | few | TRBV18 | 14 | CASSPLALNYGYTF | TGTGCCAGCTCACCCTTGGCCCTTAACTATGGCTACACCTTC
- | TRBJ2-1 | - | TRBV7-8 | 16 | CASSSRRGLSYNEQFF | TGTGCCAGCAGCTCCAGGAGGGGCCTCTCCTACAATGAGCAGTTCTTC
- | TRBJ1-2 | - | TRBV27 | 14 | CASSPRVPRYGYTF | TGTGCCAGCAGCCCGCGGGTACCGCGCTATGGCTACACCTTC
- | TRBJ1-2 | - | TRBV28 | 14 | CASSFWGRNYGYTF | TGTGCCAGCAGTTTTTGGGGGCGGAACTATGGCTACACCTTC
- | TRBJ2-2 | - | TRBV7-9 | 15 | CASSLRAADTGELFF | TGTGCCAGCAGCTTAAGGGCAGCGGACACCGGGGAGCTGTTTTTT
- | TRBJ2-3 | few | TRBV5-1 | 13 | CASSFQGLVTQYF | TGCGCCAGCAGCTTCCAGGGTTTGGTTACGCAGTATTTT
TRBD1 | TRBJ1-1 | few | TRBV4-2 | 16 | CASTPGQGRRVTEAFF | TGTGCCAGCACACCGGGACAGGGGAGGAGGGTCACTGAAGCTTTCTTT
TRBD1 | TRBJ1-1 | few | TRBV2 | 15 | CASSESRTGHTEAFF | TGTGCCAGCAGTGAATCAAGGACAGGGCACACTGAAGCTTTCTTT
TRBD1 | TRBJ1-5 | few | TRBV19 | 15 | CASSPPGQGYQPQHF | TGTGCCAGTAGTCCCCCGGGACAGGGATATCAGCCCCAGCATTTT
- | TRBJ1-2 | - | TRBV7-3 | 16 | CASSPRGGTTPYGYTF | TGTGCCAGCAGTCCGAGGGGGGGCACCACCCCCTATGGCTACACCTTC
TRBD2 | TRBJ2-7 | - | TRBV19 | 16 | CASSIALAGTTYEQYF | TGTGCCAGTAGTATAGCCCTAGCGGGAACAACCTACGAGCAGTACTTC
TRBD1 | TRBJ2-7 | few | TRBV19 | 14 | CASSRQGSAQGQYF | TGTGCCAGTAGCAGACAGGGTTCCGCCCAGGGGCAGTACTTC
TRBD1 | TRBJ1-1 | - | TRBV30 | 14 | CAWAPLLTGAEAFF | TGTGCCTGGGCCCCTCTCTTGACAGGGGCTGAAGCTTTCTTT
TRBD1 | TRBJ2-5 | - | TRBV5-1 | 15 | CASSSGTGGEETQYF | TGCGCCAGCAGCTCTGGGACAGGGGGCGAAGAGACCCAGTACTTC
TRBD1 | TRBJ2-1 | - | TRBV11-3 | 15 | CASSLRQGRNNEQFF | TGTGCCAGCAGCCTGAGACAGGGGAGGAACAATGAGCAGTTCTTC
- | TRBJ2-1 | - | TRBV7-2 | 11 | CASSPFREQFF | TGTGCCAGCAGCCCTTTTCGGGAGCAGTTCTTC
TRBD1 | TRBJ1-1 | - | TRBV7-9 | 18 | CASSLGIGQGRVDTEAFF | TGTGCCAGCAGCTTAGGAATTGGACAGGGGCGTGTAGACACTGAAGCTTTCTTT
- | TRBJ1-2 | - | TRBV6-5 | 14 | CASSRRLESYGYTF | TGTGCCAGCAGCCGTCGACTTGAATCCTATGGCTACACCTTC
- | TRBJ1-2 | - | TRBV11-1 | 14 | CASSLAQGNYGYTF | TGTGCCAGCAGCTTAGCGCAGGGAAACTATGGCTACACCTTC
TRBD1 | TRBJ2-4 | few | TRBV19 | 19 | CASTNAGTGVQIAKNIQYF | TGTGCCAGTACCAACGCCGGGACAGGGGTTCAAATAGCCAAAAACATTCAGTACTTC
- | TRBJ2-3 | - | TRBV6-1 | 18 | CASSDTSPGLPTKDTQYF | TGTGCCAGCAGTGATACAAGCCCGGGACTCCCGACAAAAGATACGCAGTATTTT
TRBD1 | TRBJ1-2 | few | TRBV7-2 | 16 | CASSLGDRGRSYGYTF | TGTGCCAGCAGCTTAGGAGACAGGGGGCGCAGCTATGGCTACACCTTC
- | TRBJ2-5 | - | TRBV18 | 15 | CASSPLYLSGETQYF | TGTGCCAGCTCACCACTTTATCTCTCGGGAGAGACCCAGTACTTC
- | TRBJ2-7 | few | TRBV13 | 14 | CASSPRPDYYEQYF | TGTGCCAGCAGCCCCCGCCCGGACTATTACGAGCAGTACTTC